This T cell receptor (beta chain) was retrieved from a study of blood T cell repertoires in COVID-19. Overall study context: The cDNA or gDNA used as material had been derived from T cells, B-cell-depleted T cells, or PBMCs.

Germline V gene lookup returns CDR1 MDHEN and CDR2 SYDVKM. Between the trimmed V and J ends, which lost 2 bases and 4 bases, there was a span of 14 bases. The CDR3 has 15 amino acids. Assignments of participants to cohorts depended upon their own reported clinical history. Source study methods: By means of reference gene primer amplification, nucleated cell counts were estimated. Sequencing used immunoSEQ multiplex PCR; TCRdb keeps in-frame clones, though not all of them. V, J and clone size are taken as reported in that table, and D and trimming were inferred from the DNA itself. The data hold a few hundred thousand clones, with approximately 83% observed a single time.

The chain recombines TRBV28 with TRBJ1-1, with D unresolved. The clonotype was recovered from a woman aged 50 to 60 who had recovered from COVID-19. The sample comprised PBMCs or T cells enriched from blood (not recorded which). The CDR3 is CASSLARAGTTEAFF. The CDR3 coding sequence is TGTGCCAGCAGTTTAGCTCGGGCGGGAACCACTGAAGCTTTCTTT.